Listed below are T cell receptor beta chains from one sample, sequenced in a study of shared clonotypes between healthy human individuals. Libraries were prepared by immunoSEQ multiplex PCR; TCRdb keeps only in-frame clonotypes and omits some of them. The table lists nearly 1 million clones, more than 75% of them singletons, with 1.5% in the top ten. Sequenced input: memory CD4+ T cells sorted from blood. These receptors came from a man aged 18 to 29 in good health. CDR3s include the opening cysteine and the closing phenylalanine or tryptophan. D genes are given only for firm matches. Clone size appears in some rows only: once, few, many, or a class for an expanded clone.

D gene	V gene	J gene	clone size	CDR3 protein	CDR3 DNA
NA	TRBV5-1	TRBJ2-2	NA	CASRLEAADTGELFF	TGCGCCAGCAGACTGGAGGCCGCCGACACCGGGGAGCTGTTTTTT
NA	TRBV2	TRBJ1-1	NA	CASRLAGEAFF	TGTGCCAGCAGGCTAGCTGGAGAAGCTTTCTTT
NA	TRBV2	TRBJ1-4	NA	CASSDQANEKLFF	TGTGCCAGCAGTGACCAGGCTAATGAAAAACTGTTTTTT
NA	TRBV14	TRBJ2-3	NA	CASSQGLSTDTQYF	TGTGCCAGCAGCCAAGGACTATCCACAGATACGCAGTATTTT
TRBD1	TRBV27	TRBJ2-2	few	CASSQTPYTRTGVTGELFF	TGTGCCAGCAGTCAGACCCCCTATACCCGGACAGGGGTAACCGGGGAGCTGTTTTTT
TRBD2	TRBV25-1	TRBJ2-2	NA	CATPGEPSGRYTGELFF	TGTGCCACTCCGGGTGAGCCTAGCGGGAGGTACACCGGGGAGCTGTTTTTT
NA	TRBV9	TRBJ2-6	once	CASSPAISGANVLTF	TGTGCCAGCAGCCCGGCGATCTCTGGGGCCAACGTCCTGACTTTC
NA	TRBV2	TRBJ2-1	NA	CASQKPAGFYNEQFF	TGTGCCAGCCAAAAACCCGCGGGATTCTACAATGAGCAGTTCTTC
NA	TRBV30	TRBJ1-1	NA	CAWFIGGWGTEAFF	TGTGCCTGGTTTATTGGGGGATGGGGCACTGAAGCTTTCTTT
NA	TRBV5-5	TRBJ2-2	NA	CASTLVQGNTGELFF	TGTGCCAGCACCCTGGTACAGGGGAACACCGGGGAGCTGTTTTTT
TRBD2	TRBV5-5	TRBJ2-1	NA	CASSLNPLAGVNEQFF	TGTGCCAGCAGCTTGAATCCCCTGGCGGGAGTCAATGAGCAGTTCTTC
TRBD1	TRBV5-1	TRBJ2-5	once	CASSPTGTVIQETQYF	TGCGCCAGCAGCCCAACCGGGACAGTGATCCAAGAGACCCAGTACTTC
NA	TRBV25-1	TRBJ2-5	NA	CASSEFPQGGETQYF	TGTGCCAGCAGTGAATTCCCCCAGGGGGGGGAGACCCAGTACTTC
TRBD1	TRBV6-1	TRBJ1-5	NA	CASSEQQGASFQPQHF	TGTGCCAGCAGTGAGCAACAGGGGGCGAGTTTTCAGCCCCAGCATTTT
TRBD2	TRBV11-2	TRBJ2-3	few	CASSPQRGGGTDTQYF	TGTGCCAGCAGTCCCCAGCGGGGGGGCGGGACAGATACGCAGTATTTT
NA	TRBV15	TRBJ2-1	few	CATSRQGGGKFGNEQFF	TGTGCCACCAGCAGGCAGGGAGGGGGGAAATTTGGGAATGAGCAGTTCTTC
TRBD2	TRBV29-1	TRBJ2-1	NA	CSGGGASGSGEQFF	TGCAGCGGAGGGGGGGCTAGCGGGAGTGGTGAGCAGTTCTTC
NA	TRBV28	TRBJ1-2	NA	CASSFGTAQRGYTF	TGTGCCAGCAGTTTCGGGACCGCTCAACGAGGCTACACCTTC
TRBD1	TRBV19	TRBJ2-3	NA	CASNGLGGDNTDTQYF	TGTGCCAGTAATGGGTTAGGGGGCGATAACACAGATACGCAGTATTTT
NA	TRBV23-1	TRBJ1-4	few	CASPDGAFCEKLFF	TGCGCCAGCCCAGACGGCGCATTTTGTGAAAAACTGTTTTTT
NA	TRBV30	TRBJ2-3	NA	CAWKEPTDTQYF	TGTGCCTGGAAGGAACCCACAGATACGCAGTATTTT
TRBD1	TRBV11-1	TRBJ1-1	NA	CASSLDRDRNTEAFF	TGTGCCAGCAGCTTAGATCGGGACAGGAACACTGAAGCTTTCTTT
NA	TRBV27	TRBJ1-3	NA	CASSLRPGNTIYF	TGTGCCAGCAGTTTAAGACCGGGAAACACCATATATTTT
NA	TRBV7-3	TRBJ2-2	few	CASSPRGRSGELFF	TGTGCCAGCAGCCCCAGGGGAAGGTCCGGGGAGCTGTTTTTT
NA	TRBV6-6	TRBJ1-2	NA	CASSYSGDSIYGYTF	TGTGCCAGCAGTTACTCTGGAGATTCTATCTATGGCTACACCTTC
TRBD1	TRBV28	TRBJ1-6	NA	CASSLTGGKGSPLHF	TGTGCCAGCAGTTTGACAGGGGGGAAGGGGTCACCCCTCCACTTT
NA	TRBV7-2	TRBJ2-1	NA	CASSSWGSGTYNEQFF	TGTGCCAGCAGCTCCTGGGGTAGCGGAACCTACAATGAGCAGTTCTTC
NA	TRBV6-1	TRBJ2-7	NA	CASRRGSYEQYF	TGTGCCAGCAGGCGAGGCTCCTACGAGCAGTACTTC
NA	TRBV21-1	TRBJ1-2	many	CASSKGGSMGYGYTF	TGTGCCAGCAGCAAAGGGGGGAGCATGGGGTACGGCTACACCTTC
NA	TRBV30	TRBJ1-6	NA	CAGGLINSPLHF	TGTGCGGGGGGACTGATAAATTCACCCCTCCACTTT
NA	TRBV9	TRBJ2-5	NA	CASSASQETQYF	TGTGCCAGCAGCGCGTCGCAAGAGACCCAGTACTTC
NA	TRBV10-1	TRBJ1-4	NA	CASSESNEKLFF	TGCGCCAGCAGTGAGTCGAATGAAAAACTGTTTTTT
NA	TRBV5-6	TRBJ2-1	NA	CASSFLNEQFF	TGTGCCAGCAGCTTTCTTAATGAGCAGTTCTTC
TRBD1	TRBV19	TRBJ1-1	once	CASTRNMGQSEAFF	TGTGCCAGTACCCGAAACATGGGACAGTCTGAAGCTTTCTTT
NA	TRBV9	TRBJ2-1	NA	CASSVGSGPYNEQFF	TGTGCCAGCAGCGTAGGGTCAGGGCCCTACAATGAGCAGTTCTTC
NA	TRBV6-5	TRBJ2-1	NA	CANGAGQLGEQFF	TGTGCCAACGGTGCAGGACAGCTTGGTGAGCAGTTCTTC
NA	TRBV28	TRBJ1-5	NA	CASSFGLRGGNQPQHF	TGTGCCAGCAGTTTTGGACTTCGAGGGGGCAATCAGCCCCAGCATTTT
NA	TRBV6-5	TRBJ2-2	NA	CASSFLAANTGELFF	TGTGCCAGCAGTTTCCTCGCGGCGAACACCGGGGAGCTGTTTTTT
TRBD1	TRBV7-9	TRBJ2-7	NA	CASSSLQGAPYEQYF	TGTGCCAGCAGCTCTCTACAGGGGGCCCCCTACGAGCAGTACTTC
NA	TRBV7-9	TRBJ2-4	NA	CASSPEVPNIQYF	TGTGCCAGCAGCCCCGAAGTCCCTAACATTCAGTACTTC
NA	TRBV5-1	TRBJ2-4	NA	CASSLGITSKNIQYF	TGCGCCAGCAGCTTGGGGATAACCTCCAAAAACATTCAGTACTTC
NA	TRBV6-1	TRBJ1-1	NA	CASSERRSEAFF	TGTGCCAGCAGTGAGCGGAGGTCTGAAGCTTTCTTT
NA	TRBV28	TRBJ2-7	NA	CASSTSRGSSSYEQYF	TGTGCCAGCAGCACCTCCAGGGGATCAAGCTCCTACGAGCAGTACTTC
NA	TRBV5-4	TRBJ2-5	NA	CASSLDYKETQYF	TGTGCCAGCAGCTTGGATTATAAAGAGACCCAGTACTTC
NA	TRBV10-2	TRBJ2-7	NA	CASSSMGASDSYEQYF	TGCGCCAGCAGTTCGATGGGGGCTAGCGACTCCTACGAGCAGTACTTC
NA	TRBV30	TRBJ2-7	NA	CAWRPQGSEQYF	TGTGCCTGGAGGCCTCAGGGGTCCGAGCAGTACTTC
NA	TRBV10-3	TRBJ1-2	NA	CAIVAGLYQGYGYTF	TGTGCCATCGTGGCAGGGCTCTACCAGGGGTATGGCTACACCTTC
NA	TRBV29-1	TRBJ1-1	NA	CSADLARPNTEAFF	TGCAGCGCTGACCTCGCCAGGCCGAACACTGAAGCTTTCTTT
NA	TRBV18	TRBJ1-1	few	CASSQRENTEAFF	TGTGCCAGCTCCCAGCGGGAGAACACTGAAGCTTTCTTT
NA	TRBV5-4	TRBJ2-3	few	CASRNGPVLAQDTQYF	TGTGCCAGCAGGAACGGGCCAGTTCTTGCTCAGGATACGCAGTATTTT
NA	TRBV5-1	TRBJ1-4	NA	CASSYSDSTGEKLFF	TGCGCCAGCAGCTACTCTGACTCGACTGGGGAAAAACTGTTTTTT
NA	TRBV19	TRBJ1-5	NA	CASSRDRNQPQHF	TGTGCCAGTAGTAGAGACAGAAATCAGCCCCAGCATTTT
TRBD1	TRBV6-4	TRBJ1-1	NA	CASTPGGRQLMNTEAFF	TGTGCCAGCACCCCAGGGGGTCGACAGCTCATGAACACTGAAGCTTTCTTT
TRBD2	TRBV2	TRBJ2-1	NA	CASSGLAGVGEQFF	TGTGCCAGCAGTGGTCTAGCGGGAGTCGGTGAGCAGTTCTTC
NA	TRBV30	TRBJ1-2	NA	CAWVKREGYGYTF	TGTGCCTGGGTCAAGAGGGAGGGGTATGGCTACACCTTC
NA	TRBV10-2	TRBJ2-3	NA	CASSILTGLSFTDTQYF	TGCGCCAGCAGTATCCTGACAGGCCTGTCCTTCACAGATACGCAGTATTTT
NA	TRBV5-1	TRBJ2-7	NA	CASSVVSSYEQYF	TGCGCCAGCAGCGTTGTTAGCTCCTACGAGCAGTACTTC